This T cell receptor (beta chain) was profiled in a study of human T cells and chemical hapten exposure. Whole-study context: Alopecia areata, totalis or universalis was found in mostly female patients. Study-level points and caveats: The immune response of these alopecia patients might not match healthy individuals'.

The time point denotes: patch test 3, about 24 weeks after DPC sensitization. The sample's treatment: therapeutic diphenylcyclopropenone sensitization with weekly scalp DPC. One entry per CDR3 protein, called by TCRdb with MiXCR from the RACE reads. The sample lists about 170,000 distinct CDR3 sequences; 25% to 35% were seen once. Points on this clonotype: Its antigen remains unknown.

Sample: whole blood, taken in connection with sensitization to the hapten diphenylcyclopropenone (DPC). The TCR sequence derives from a woman aged 18 to 35 with alopecia areata. Some clones in this sample may be carry-over from other donors' samples.

CDR3 sequence reads: CASRSSDTQYF. CDR3 DNA sequence: TGCGCCAGCAGGTCATCGGATACGCAGTATTTT. The chain employs TRBV5-1 and TRBJ2-3; unclear D gene. This CDR3 spans 11 amino acids. Per germline, CDR1 SGHRS and CDR2 YFSETQ. The V and J ends lost 5 bases and 6 bases respectively, with 7 bases between them.